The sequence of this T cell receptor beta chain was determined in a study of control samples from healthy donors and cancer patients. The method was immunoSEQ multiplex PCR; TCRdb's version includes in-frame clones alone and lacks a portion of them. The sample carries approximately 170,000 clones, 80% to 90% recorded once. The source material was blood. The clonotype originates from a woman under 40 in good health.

DNA of the CDR3: TGCAGCGTTGAAGCGGGAGGGTTCCGGGGTCAGGATACGCAGTATTTT. Protein product: CSVEAGGFRGQDTQYF. The genes are TRBV29-1 and TRBJ2-3; 8 bases fit TRBD2. The trim removed 1 base at V and 6 bases at J, leaving 12 bases unmatched. CDR3 length: 16 amino acids. Germline CDR1 and CDR2: SQVTM and ANQGSEA.